This TCR beta chain was recovered during a study of patients and donors after allogeneic stem cell transplantation. A single record per CDR3 protein comes from TCRdb applying MiXCR to the RT-PCR reads. The table includes about 960,000 distinct CDR3 sequences, 15% to 20% detected once. The CDR3 contains 13 residues. V lost 4 bases to trimming and J lost 9 bases; unmatched junction nucleotides: 9. Germline V gene data show CDR1 as SGHKS and CDR2 as YYEKEE (reference sequence). The sample consisted of blood, either unsorted or a sorted T cell fraction (not recorded which). The TCR was taken from a human donor who was either an allogeneic HSCT recipient or a stem cell or donor lymphocyte infusion donor (not recorded which). It is not recorded whose cells these are; they may come from a transplant donor. The chain carries TRBV5-5 and TRBJ1-1; 7 bases are a match to TRBD1. This CDR3 reads CASSPWTGDKAFF. In DNA form, the CDR3 reads TGTGCCAGCAGCCCCTGGACAGGAGACAAAGCTTTCTTT.